These 16 T cell receptor beta chains originate from one sample sequenced in a study of CD8+ T cells in alopecia areata. Reverse transcribed after extraction, RNA yielded cDNA as the sequencing template. TCRdb's table, derived via immunoSEQ multiplex PCR, lists solely in-frame clones and lacks some. Counted here are 200,000 to 250,000 clones, less than 65% occurring once; the ten biggest clones make up around 4.2%. Treatment meaning: oral pan-JAK inhibitor, 5-10 mg twice daily. Here the sequenced sample was CD4+ T cells sorted from blood, taken at week 4, from a patient treated with tofacitinib. The receptors here all came from a human donor with alopecia areata.

The chain carries TRBV9 and TRBJ1-1, with 8 bases identical to TRBD1. The CDR3 has 15 residues. V shed 4 bases and J 1 base; nucleotides not matched to a gene: 6. Germline V CDR1 and CDR2: SGDLS, YYNGEE. Here the CDR3 DNA reads TGTGCCAGCAGCACGCGGACAGGGCGGAACACTGAAGCTTTCTTT. This gives the protein CASSTRTGRNTEAFF.

V usage is TRBV30 and J usage is TRBJ2-7; D may be TRBD1 (6 bases). CDR3 length: 11 amino acids. Germline loops: CDR1 GTSNPN, CDR2 SVGIG (reference sequence). V was pared by 5 bases and J by 9 bases, with 14 bases between. In DNA, the CDR3 is TGTGCCTGGGAGAGGCCAGGGGTGCAGTACTTC. Encoded protein: CAWERPGVQYF.

The V call is TRBV27, the J call TRBJ2-1; no firm D call. V gave up 6 bases and J gave up 0 bases, with 6 bases separating them. The CDR3 runs to 13 residues. From germline, CDR1 is MNHEY and CDR2 SMNVEV (reference sequence). The CDR3 loop reads CASRGSSYNEQFF. DNA for the CDR3: TGTGCCAGCAGGGGTAGCTCCTACAATGAGCAGTTCTTC.

The chain employs TRBV25-1 and TRBJ2-7; either TRBD1 or TRBD2 may supply D (5 bases each). Trimming cost V 5 bases and J 0 bases, with 14 bases left between them. The CDR3 is 15 amino acids. Per the germline V gene, CDR1 is MGHDK and CDR2 is SYGVNS. CDR3 protein: CASSSTGPGSYEQYF. The CDR3 region has the DNA TGTGCCAGCAGTTCTACGGGGCCCGGCTCCTACGAGCAGTACTTC.

CDR3 loop: CASRVGYGYTF. DNA of the CDR3: TGTGCCAGCAGGGTAGGCTATGGCTACACCTTC. The V call is TRBV2, the J call TRBJ1-2; D unresolved. V lost 6 bases to trimming and J lost 4 bases, with 6 bases between them. Germline loops: CDR1 SNHLY, CDR2 FYNNEI. This CDR3 has 11 amino acids.

The chain combines TRBV7-2 with TRBJ1-2; TRBD1 is a possible D gene (5 bases). CDR1 is SGHTA, CDR2 FQGNSA, per germline. The V and J ends lost 3 bases and 4 bases respectively, with 12 bases between them. The CDR3 loop spans 14 amino acids. CDR3 protein: CASSFGTGGYGYTF. DNA of the CDR3: TGTGCCAGCAGCTTCGGCACAGGAGGCTATGGCTACACCTTC.

This clone has just a few counts. The chain carries TRBV7-9 and TRBJ1-4; no clear D. The CDR3 extends over 12 amino acids. From germline, CDR1 is SEHNR and CDR2 FQNEAQ (reference sequence). The V and J ends lost 5 bases and 8 bases respectively, with 9 bases between them. The CDR3 loop reads CASSPGEEKLFF. CDR3 coding DNA: TGTGCCAGCAGCCCCGGAGAAGAAAAACTGTTTTTT.

The chain combines TRBV7-9 with TRBJ1-1; weak D call: TRBD1 (5 bases). The CDR3 extends over 12 amino acids. Between the trimmed V and J ends, which lost 5 bases and 5 bases, there was a span of 9 bases. Germline CDR1 and CDR2: SEHNR and FQNEAQ (reference sequence). The CDR3 spells CASSPRQTEAFF. The CDR3 DNA follows: TGTGCCAGCAGCCCCCGACAGACTGAAGCTTTCTTT.

A single count supports this clone. The V call is TRBV29-1, the J call TRBJ2-7; D remains unclear. The CDR3 runs 12 residues. V was trimmed by 5 bases and J by 0 bases, leaving 8 bases between them. Germline loops: CDR1 SQVTM, CDR2 ANQGSEA. The CDR3 loop is CSVLEPSYEQYF. CDR3 coding DNA: TGCAGCGTTCTGGAGCCCTCCTACGAGCAGTACTTC.

The rearrangement uses TRBV15 and TRBJ2-5; 8 bases are a match to TRBD1. The V and J ends lost 1 base and 7 bases, in that order; junction bases with no gene match: 8. CDR1 LNHNV and CDR2 YYDKDF come from the germline V gene (reference sequence). The CDR3 runs to 15 residues. CDR3 amino acids: CATSRAALQGGTQYF. The CDR3, as DNA: TGTGCCACCAGCAGAGCGGCTCTACAGGGGGGGACCCAGTACTTC.

V usage is TRBV10-3 and J usage is TRBJ2-7; D ambiguous. Trimming removed 4 bases at V and 2 bases at J, with 9 bases between. Germline V gives CDR1 ENHRY, CDR2 SYGVKD. This CDR3 region has 13 residues. CDR3 sequence reads: CAISVDEPYEQYF. The CDR3 coding sequence is TGTGCCATCAGTGTCGACGAACCCTACGAGCAGTACTTC.

The CDR3 is CASSPGYNSPLHF. Here the CDR3 DNA reads TGCGCCAGCAGCCCCGGGTATAATTCACCCCTCCACTTT. The V call is TRBV4-3, the J call TRBJ1-6; the D is unclear. Germline loops: CDR1 LGHNA, CDR2 YSLEER. The CDR3 has 13 residues. V lost 4 bases and J 4 bases, leaving 5 bases between the germline ends.

The CDR3 region is CASSSGLAGEETQYF. The DNA of the CDR3 is TGTGCCAGTAGTTCCGGACTAGCGGGGGAAGAGACCCAGTACTTC. The V call is TRBV19, the J call TRBJ2-5; 13 positions agree with TRBD2. The germline V gene encodes CDR1 LNHDA and CDR2 SQIVND (reference sequence). V lost 5 bases to trimming and J lost 3 bases; unmatched junction nucleotides: 3. The CDR3 is made up of 15 amino acids.

This rearrangement joins TRBV7-3 to TRBJ2-5; no clear D gene. The CDR3 is 13 residues long. V lost 0 bases to trimming and J lost 1 base, with 3 bases between them. Germline CDR1 and CDR2: SGHTA and FQGTGA. The CDR3 loop reads CASSLTFQETQYF. CDR3 nucleotides: TGTGCCAGCAGCTTAACCTTCCAAGAGACCCAGTACTTC. The full variable domain, completed using reference TRBV7-3 and TRBJ2-5, is GAGVSQTPSNKVTEKGKYVELRCDPISGHTALYWYRQSLGQGPEFLIYFQGTGAADDSGLPNDRFFAVRPEGSVSTLKIQRTERGDSAVYLCASSLTFQETQYFGPGTRLLVL.

The rearrangement links TRBV29-1 to TRBJ2-1; D uncertain. CDR3 length: 13 residues. CDR1 and CDR2 from the germline V gene are SQVTM and ANQGSEA. Trimming took off 2 bases at V and 3 bases at J, with 8 bases between the two ends. The CDR3 region has the DNA TGCAGCGTTGAACCGGGTTTCTACAATGAGCAGTTCTTC. Protein product: CSVEPGFYNEQFF.

In this sample, this clone turned up a few times. V is TRBV2 and J is TRBJ1-4; D may be TRBD1 (5 bases). V lost 5 bases, J lost 4 bases, and 11 bases lay in between. This CDR3 spans 14 amino acids. In germline, CDR1 is SNHLY, CDR2 FYNNEI. CDR3 nucleotide sequence: TGTGCCAGCAGTCCCGACAGACTTAATGAAAAACTGTTTTTT. Residues: CASSPDRLNEKLFF.